The 31 T cell receptor beta chains below come from one sample, sequenced in a study of yellow fever vaccine responses in identical twins. MiXCR was run by TCRdb on the RT-PCR reads, yielding one entry per CDR3 protein. The sample contains approximately 18,000 distinct CDR3 sequences, less than 75% of which appear only once. Specimen: T cells from blood (PBMCs), unsorted or a sorted subset (not recorded which), collected before or after yellow fever vaccination (not recorded which). These receptor sequences come from a woman between 18 and 30 years old who received the yellow fever vaccine.

The V and J genes are TRBV11-1 and TRBJ2-7; TRBD2 matches at 7 bases. Germline CDR1 and CDR2: SGHAT and FQDESV (reference sequence). The junction had 4 bases not matched to a gene; V was cut back by 5 bases and J by 0 bases. This CDR3 is built from 14 residues. DNA for the CDR3: TGTGCCAGCAGCCATAGCGGGTTCTCCTACGAGCAGTACTTC. Residues: CASSHSGFSYEQYF.

This clonotype was counted between two and nine times. This rearrangement joins TRBV11-3 to TRBJ2-5; a weak D match, TRBD2 (6 bases). This CDR3 has 13 residues. The V and J ends lost 6 bases and 11 bases respectively, with 19 bases between them. Germline values: CDR1 SGHNT, CDR2 YENEEA. As DNA, the CDR3 is TGTGCCAGCAGTTCTCGCCTAGCGAACCGACAGTACTTC. Protein: CASSSRLANRQYF. The variable domain in full, completed from reference TRBV11-3 and TRBJ2-5, reads EAGVVQSPRYKIIEKKQPVAFWCNPISGHNTLYWYLQNLGQGPELLIRYENEEAVDDSQLPKDRFSAERLKGVDSTLKIQPAELGDSAVYLCASSSRLANRQYFGPGTRLLVL.

The V call is TRBV7-3, the J call TRBJ1-2; D perhaps matches TRBD1 (6 bases). The V and J ends lost 5 bases and 9 bases respectively, with 13 bases between them. There are 12 residues in the CDR3. CDR1 SGHTA and CDR2 FQGTGA come from the germline V gene. This CDR3 reads CASSLNRDRYTF. CDR3 nucleotide sequence: TGTGCCAGCAGCCTTAACAGGGATCGCTACACCTTC.

The chain uses TRBV7-9 and TRBJ1-3; tentatively, D is TRBD1 (5 bases). The CDR3 runs 12 residues. Germline CDR1 SEHNR, CDR2 FQNEAQ (reference sequence). Trimming removed 6 bases at V and 8 bases at J, with 11 bases between. Here the CDR3 DNA reads TGTGCCAGCAGTTCCATGGGGGACACCATATATTTT. Protein sequence: CASSSMGDTIYF.

This clonotype came up a few times. The chain combines TRBV2 with TRBJ2-3; D is ambiguous. The germline V gene has CDR1 SNHLY and CDR2 FYNNEI. Trimming removed 7 bases from V and 2 bases from J, with 10 bases in between. The CDR3 is 13 residues long. CDR3 residues: CASIRLTTDTQYF. The CDR3 coding sequence is TGTGCCAGCATCCGACTGACCACAGATACGCAGTATTTT.

V is TRBV27 and J is TRBJ2-5; 8 bases align to TRBD2. V shed 6 bases and J 4 bases; nucleotides not matched to a gene: 10. Germline V gene sequence: CDR1 MNHEY, CDR2 SMNVEV (reference sequence). The CDR3 spans 15 residues. The CDR3 DNA follows: TGTGCCAGCAGAAACCTAGGACTAGCAGGAGAGACCCAGTACTTC. Encoded protein: CASRNLGLAGETQYF.

The gene calls are TRBV11-3 and TRBJ2-1, with D unresolved. CDR1 is SGHNT and CDR2 is YENEEA in the germline V gene. Trimming removed 11 bases at V and 7 bases at J, with 15 bases between. The CDR3 consists of 12 residues. The CDR3 loop reads CAGLKGGNEQFF. For the CDR3, the DNA is TGTGCCGGGCTTAAAGGTGGGAATGAGCAGTTCTTC.

J is TRBJ2-4 and V is TRBV18, with TRBD2 as a possible D gene (6 bases). The CDR3 covers 14 residues. V gave up 3 bases and J gave up 7 bases, with 13 bases separating them. Germline values: CDR1 KGHSH, CDR2 LQKENI. CDR3 bases: TGTGCCAGCTCACCCGACTCCCGGGGGAACATTCAGTACTTC. It codes for CASSPDSRGNIQYF.

This clonotype was seen just once. The genes are TRBV28 and TRBJ1-1; D gene unclear. Between the trimmed V and J ends, which lost 3 bases and 7 bases, there was a span of 6 bases. Germline CDR1 and CDR2: MDHEN and SYDVKM. The CDR3 consists of 11 residues. As DNA, the CDR3 is TGTGCCAGCAGTTTGGCCAGTGAAGCTTTCTTT. Its translation is CASSLASEAFF. The complete variable domain, with remaining parts taken from reference TRBV28 and TRBJ1-1, reads DVKVTQSSRYLVKRTGEKVFLECVQDMDHENMFWYRQDPGLGLRLIYFSYDVKMKEKGDIPEGYSVSREKKERFSLILESASTNQTSMYLCASSLASEAFFGQGTRLTVV.

J is TRBJ1-3 and V is TRBV12-3 or TRBV12-4; D is uncertain. The V and J ends lost 2 bases and 2 bases respectively, with 13 bases between them. CDR3 length: 16 amino acids. CDR3 region: CASSLRLEAAGNTIYF. For the CDR3, the DNA is TGTGCCAGCAGTTTACGCCTGGAGGCAGCTGGAAACACCATATATTTT.

This clonotype appeared once. J is TRBJ1-1 and V is TRBV6-5; D uncertain. This CDR3 contains 17 residues. Germline CDR1 MNHEY, CDR2 SVGAGI. Trimming took 2 bases from V and 2 from J, leaving 18 bases between them. The CDR3 loop reads CASSYIQRHSRNTEAFF. The CDR3 DNA follows: TGTGCCAGCAGTTACATCCAGCGGCATTCAAGAAACACTGAAGCTTTCTTT.

This clonotype was counted only a few times. The chain is built from TRBV19 and TRBJ1-2; possible D gene TRBD1, 6 bases. Trimming cost V 5 bases and J 13 bases, with 11 bases left between them. CDR1 is LNHDA and CDR2 is SQIVND in the germline V gene (reference sequence). The CDR3 length is 10 residues. In DNA, the CDR3 is TGTGCCAGTAGTGGGGGGGCCCCCACCTTC. It specifies CASSGGAPTF.

The chain has TRBV19 and TRBJ2-6; TRBD1 aligns across 7 bases. Germline V lookup: CDR1 LNHDA, CDR2 SQIVND (reference sequence). The CDR3 contains 17 residues. V gave up 2 bases and J gave up 0 bases; unmatched junction bases: 4. The CDR3: CASSIMGQISGANVLTF. The CDR3 DNA reads TGTGCCAGTAGTATAATGGGACAGATCTCTGGGGCCAACGTCCTGACTTTC.

A few counts support this clonotype. This sequence joins TRBV6-5 and TRBJ2-1; 9 nucleotides line up with TRBD2. CDR1 and CDR2 from the germline V gene are MNHEY and SVGAGI. There are 18 residues in the CDR3. Unmatched junction bases numbered 13, after V lost 0 bases and J lost 7 bases. As DNA, the CDR3 is TGTGCCAGCAGTTACTCGCCCGCTAGCGGGAAGGGTAGAAATGAGCAGTTCTTC. It specifies CASSYSPASGKGRNEQFF.

The CDR3 reads CASSLSLAGGGSDTQYF. CDR3 bases: TGTGCCAGCAGCTTATCACTAGCGGGAGGGGGATCCGATACGCAGTATTTT. The J gene is TRBJ2-3, the V gene TRBV7-6; 13 nucleotides line up with TRBD2. V trimming: 2 bases; J trimming: 6 bases; junction bases outside the gene matches: 8. The V gene's germline CDR1 is SGHVS and CDR2 FNYEAQ. The length of the CDR3 is 17 residues.

CDR3 nucleotide sequence: TGTGCCAGCAGTGAAACAGGTCGGCCCCAGCATTTT. Translating gives CASSETGRPQHF. The chain recombines TRBV6-1 with TRBJ1-5; D possibly corresponds to TRBD1 (5 bases). Per the germline V gene, CDR1 is MNHNS and CDR2 is SASEGT. The CDR3 extends over 12 amino acids. Trimming cost V 2 bases and J 9 bases, with 8 bases left between them.

This rearrangement joins TRBV19 to TRBJ2-7; 9 positions agree with TRBD2. V lost 4 bases to trimming and J lost 1 base; unmatched junction nucleotides: 8. There are 16 residues in the CDR3. Per the germline V gene, CDR1 is LNHDA and CDR2 is SQIVND (reference sequence). This CDR3 is CASSNGGGERSYEQYF. DNA for the CDR3: TGTGCCAGTAGTAACGGCGGGGGGGAGCGGTCCTACGAGCAGTACTTC.

This chain connects TRBV10-1 to TRBJ1-6; unclear D gene. CDR1 and CDR2 from the germline V gene are WNHNN and SYGVQD (reference sequence). With 7 bases removed from V and 7 bases from J, the gap between germline ends came to 11 bases. The CDR3 spans 13 residues. The chain's CDR3 is CASKRDVNSPLHF. The CDR3 DNA follows: TGCGCCAGCAAGCGGGATGTCAATTCACCCCTCCACTTT.

The chain carries TRBV4-2 and TRBJ1-2; 9 nucleotides agree with TRBD1. CDR3 length: 16 amino acids. V lost 5 bases and J lost 1; bases outside the gene matches: 8. Germline CDR1 reads LGHNA; CDR2 reads YNFKEQ. Here the CDR3 reads CASSKHLTGGNYGYTF. For the CDR3, the DNA is TGTGCCAGCAGCAAACATCTGACAGGGGGTAACTATGGCTACACCTTC.

A few counts support this clonotype. The V gene is TRBV18, the J gene TRBJ1-1; D might be TRBD1 (6 bases). CDR1 KGHSH and CDR2 LQKENI come from the germline V gene. V was clipped by 3 bases and J by 1 base, with 15 bases between them. CDR3 size: 16 residues. CDR3 loop: CASSPSMTGANTEAFF. The CDR3 DNA is TGTGCCAGCTCACCGAGTATGACAGGCGCGAACACTGAAGCTTTCTTT.

This sequence joins TRBV6-4 and TRBJ2-6, with D perhaps given as TRBD1 or TRBD2 (6 bases each). The CDR3 has 16 residues. Trimming took off 0 bases at V and 4 bases at J, with 10 bases between the two ends. CDR1 and CDR2 from the germline V gene are MRHNA and SNTAGT. The CDR3 here is CASSDSTGAGANVLTF. For the CDR3, the DNA is TGTGCCAGCAGTGACTCGACGGGGGCCGGGGCCAACGTCCTGACTTTC.

This clonotype was detected only a few times. The V gene is TRBV5-5, the J gene TRBJ1-2; TRBD1 matches 7 bases. This CDR3 spans 17 amino acids. J gave up 6 bases and V 7 bases, and 21 bases lay outside the gene matches. The germline V gene encodes CDR1 SGHKS and CDR2 YYEKEE (reference sequence). CDR3 coding DNA: TGTGCCAGCGGATCCGGGACAGTTTTTAGTGGGACGGATGGCTACACCTTC. Translated, it gives CASGSGTVFSGTDGYTF.

Sample share makes this clonotype medium-sized. This chain joins TRBV5-5 and TRBJ2-7; TRBD2 aligns across 7 bases. Germline assignment: CDR1 SGHKS and CDR2 YYEKEE (reference sequence). V lost 0 bases, J lost 5 bases, and 5 bases stayed unmatched. The CDR3 has 14 residues. CDR3 sequence: CASSLGGGNDEQYV. The CDR3 DNA is TGTGCCAGCAGCTTGGGGGGGGGGAACGACGAGCAGTACGTC.

This chain's CDR3 is CASSRTSGREPSYEQYF. The CDR3 nucleotides are TGTGCCAGCAGCCGGACTAGCGGGAGGGAACCTTCCTACGAGCAGTACTTC. The chain recombines TRBV13 with TRBJ2-7; 15 positions match TRBD2. V dropped 5 bases and J dropped 1; count of bases not matched to a gene: 6. CDR3 size: 17 residues. Per the germline V gene, CDR1 is PRHDT and CDR2 is FYEKMQ (reference sequence).

The rearrangement uses TRBV7-1 and TRBJ2-7, with D perhaps matching TRBD2 (6 bases). TRBV7-1 carries the ORF label, with uncertain function. The CDR3 totals 15 residues. Trimming shortened V by 3 bases and J by 0 bases, and 12 bases separated the two germline ends. The CDR3 reads CASSSPWGDSYEQYF. The CDR3 nucleotides read TGTGCCAGCAGCTCCCCCTGGGGGGACTCCTACGAGCAGTACTTC.

The genes are TRBV20-1 and TRBJ2-1; maybe TRBD1 (6 bases). CDR1 DFQATT and CDR2 SNEGSKA come from the germline V gene (reference sequence). The V end lost 3 bases, the J end lost 4 bases, and 16 bases lay between the germline ends. The CDR3 is 15 residues long. CDR3 DNA sequence: TGCAGTGCTAGTAACCCGGGACACGGTTACAATGAGCAGTTCTTC. Translated, it gives CSASNPGHGYNEQFF.

This clonotype was seen more than once but under ten times. The V call is TRBV3-1, the J call TRBJ2-1; D unclear. CDR3 length: 14 amino acids. Trimming stripped 4 bases from V and 2 bases from J, with 9 bases between. The germline gives CDR1 LGHDT, CDR2 YNNKEL (reference sequence). The CDR3, as DNA: TGTGCCAGCAGCCTGTCTGAACCCTACAATGAGCAGTTCTTC. Amino acids: CASSLSEPYNEQFF.

The chain uses TRBV7-9 and TRBJ2-3, with D uncertain. CDR1 SEHNR and CDR2 FQNEAQ come from the germline V gene (reference sequence). Trimming left V 2 bases short and J 0 bases short, with 3 bases between. The CDR3 covers 13 residues. The CDR3 protein is CASSLFSTDTQYF. The CDR3 nucleotides are TGTGCCAGCAGCTTATTTAGCACAGATACGCAGTATTTT.

The V gene is TRBV4-3, the J gene TRBJ2-5; D call uncertain. V lost 0 bases and J 2 bases, leaving 10 bases between the germline ends. CDR1 is LGHNA, CDR2 YSLEER, per germline. CDR3 size: 15 residues. This chain's CDR3 is CASSQDAGSQETQYF. CDR3 DNA sequence: TGCGCCAGCAGCCAAGATGCAGGCAGTCAAGAGACCCAGTACTTC.

This CDR3 reads CASSASTGGEQYF. The CDR3 nucleotides are TGTGCCAGCAGTGCCTCCACGGGCGGTGAGCAGTACTTC. The rearrangement joins TRBV12-3 or TRBV12-4 to TRBJ2-7; D remains ambiguous. The CDR3 length is 13 residues. V was shortened by 5 bases and J by 7 bases, with 15 bases between the two germline ends.

The chain joins TRBV29-1 to TRBJ2-3; no definite D call. The germline V and J ends were trimmed by 2 bases and 1 base, with 4 bases remaining between them. The CDR3 contains 12 residues. CDR1 is SQVTM, CDR2 ANQGSEA, per germline. The CDR3 region is CSVEWGTDTQYF. The DNA of the CDR3 is TGCAGCGTTGAATGGGGCACAGATACGCAGTATTTT.